Given below is one T cell receptor (beta chain) in context. The sample comes from a study of blood T cell repertoires in COVID-19. Germline CDR1 MDHEN, CDR2 SYDVKM. The CDR3 contains 13 residues. V gave up 3 bases and J gave up 2 bases, with 4 bases separating them. Only in-frame clones appear in the TCRdb table, and some are missing; sequencing was by immunoSEQ multiplex PCR. Of 150,000 to 200,000 clones listed, 79% are singletons. The V call is TRBV28, the J call TRBJ2-2; D gene unclear. The source material was PBMCs or T cells enriched from blood (not recorded which). The receptor was derived from a woman between 65 and 79 years old in a cohort exposed to, infected with or recovered from COVID-19 (not recorded which). Here the CDR3 reads CASSLGNTGELFF. The CDR3 nucleotides read TGTGCCAGCAGTTTGGGCAACACCGGGGAGCTGTTTTTT.